This T cell receptor (beta chain) appears in the sequencing data of a study of blood T cell repertoires in COVID-19. About the research overall: Researchers got acute and convalescent COVID-19 samples from the United States, Italy and Spain. T cells, B-cell-depleted T cells, or PBMCs supplied cDNA or gDNA.

The CDR3 contains 13 residues. From germline, CDR1 is SGHRS and CDR2 YFSETQ. V shed 5 bases and J shed 1 base, with 9 bases lying between them. Seattle's cohort entered during active infection and was followed longitudinally. Authors' analysis steps: Researchers report that nucleated cell counts were estimated from reference gene primer amplification. Clones were read by immunoSEQ multiplex PCR, and TCRdb kept only the in-frame ones, dropping some. V and J calls and clone size come straight from that table; D and trimming were deduced from the DNA. The sample contains nearly 350,000 clones, around nine tenths of which appear only once.

The sample taken for sequencing was peripheral blood. This sequence joins TRBV5-1 and TRBJ1-1; perhaps TRBD1 as D (5 bases). This clonotype was obtained from a woman in her 70s with COVID-19, enrolled during active disease. The CDR3 DNA reads as TGCGCCAGCAGTGGGCAGGGGAACACTGAAGCTTTCTTT. Its protein is CASSGQGNTEAFF.